Following are 17 T cell receptor beta chains from one sample sequenced in a study of blood T cell repertoires in COVID-19. Clones were read by immunoSEQ multiplex PCR, and TCRdb kept only the in-frame ones, dropping some. The data contain about 530,000 clones, roughly 91% of them singletons. Input material: peripheral blood. The receptors shown here come from a woman in her forties or fifties with COVID-19, enrolled during active disease.

The chain employs TRBV5-6 and TRBJ1-3; D is possibly TRBD1 (6 bases). V dropped 3 bases and J dropped 2 bases, with 15 bases sitting between them. CDR3 length: 16 residues. The germline V gene encodes CDR1 SGHDT and CDR2 YYEEEE. The CDR3 loop is CASSSTGQIPGNTIYF. Written as DNA, the CDR3 is TGTGCCAGCAGCTCCACCGGACAGATCCCTGGAAACACCATATATTTT.

The V call is TRBV19, the J call TRBJ2-3, with D uncertain. The CDR3 covers 15 residues. Germline V lookup: CDR1 LNHDA, CDR2 SQIVND (reference sequence). Trimming shortened V by 2 bases and J by 7 bases, and 16 bases separated the two germline ends. CDR3 nucleotide sequence: TGTGCCAGTAGTATATTAGACCCTGAGGAAAATACGCAGTATTTT. Its protein is CASSILDPEENTQYF.

The chain recombines TRBV12-5 with TRBJ1-2; D is undetermined. Looked up from germline, CDR1 is LGHNT and CDR2 is FRNRAP. The germline V and J ends were trimmed by 2 bases and 2 bases, with 15 bases remaining between them. The CDR3 loop spans 16 amino acids. CDR3 sequence reads: CASGLSWEIRNYGYTF. DNA for the CDR3: TGTGCTAGTGGTTTGTCGTGGGAGATTCGGAACTATGGCTACACCTTC.

This chain links TRBV10-2 with TRBJ2-1; 9 nucleotides align to TRBD2. The V gene's germline CDR1 is WSHSY and CDR2 SAAADI. Trimming at V came to 0 bases and at J to 4 bases, leaving 13 bases not matched to a gene. This CDR3 is built from 19 residues. In DNA, the CDR3 is TGCGCCAGCAGTGAGTCGAATCTCGATGAGCGGGGGGTTTACAATGAGCAGTTCTTC. As protein: CASSESNLDERGVYNEQFF.

This rearrangement joins TRBV18 to TRBJ2-3; D ambiguous. CDR3 length equals 11 residues. Trimming took 3 bases from V and 6 from J, leaving 4 bases between them. Germline V gene data show CDR1 as KGHSH and CDR2 as LQKENI. This chain's CDR3 is CASSPEDTQYF. CDR3 in DNA: TGTGCCAGCTCACCGGAGGATACGCAGTATTTT.

The chain couples TRBV27 to TRBJ2-1; D ambiguous. This CDR3 is built from 14 residues. CDR1 and CDR2 from the germline V gene are MNHEY and SMNVEV (reference sequence). The ends were cut back, 5 bases at V and 4 bases at J, with 12 bases in the middle. DNA of the CDR3: TGTGCCAGCAGTCCCGTCCCCGTATACAATGAGCAGTTCTTC. Translation: CASSPVPVYNEQFF.

The V gene is TRBV5-4, the J gene TRBJ2-3, with TRBD2 matching 7 bases. V lost 2 bases, J lost 2 bases, and 5 bases stayed unmatched. Looked up from germline, CDR1 is SGHNT and CDR2 is YYREEE (reference sequence). CDR3 length equals 15 residues. CDR3 in DNA: TGTGCCAGCAGCTTCGGGAGCGGGGCCACAGATACGCAGTATTTT. This sequence encodes CASSFGSGATDTQYF.

CDR3 residues: CASSTRTLQENYGYTF. CDR3 DNA: TGTGCCAGTAGTACCAGAACGTTACAGGAGAACTATGGCTACACCTTC. The chain links TRBV19 to TRBJ1-2, with TRBD1 as a possible D gene (5 bases). Between the trimmed V and J ends, which lost 4 bases and 2 bases, there was a span of 17 bases. This CDR3 is 16 amino acids long. In germline, CDR1 is LNHDA, CDR2 SQIVND (reference sequence).

This chain connects TRBV9 to TRBJ1-1; D ambiguous. The CDR3 sequence is 15 residues long. Germline V CDR1 and CDR2: SGDLS, YYNGEE. The V gene lost 4 bases and the J gene lost 1 base, with 14 bases spanning the gap. CDR3 in DNA: TGTGCCAGCAGCCCCTCCGGCGGAACGAACACTGAAGCTTTCTTT. Residues: CASSPSGGTNTEAFF.

This clone was detected a few times. V usage is TRBV5-8 and J usage is TRBJ1-5; the D is unclear. The germline V gene has CDR1 SGHTS and CDR2 YDEGEE. The CDR3 runs to 17 residues. Trimming stripped 0 bases from V and 0 bases from J, with 13 bases between. Here the CDR3 reads CASSLVQALYSNQPQHF. The CDR3, as DNA: TGTGCCAGCAGCTTGGTGCAGGCGTTATATAGCAATCAGCCCCAGCATTTT.

The chain combines TRBV19 with TRBJ1-2; TRBD1 is a possible D gene (5 bases). CDR1 and CDR2 from the germline V gene are LNHDA and SQIVND (reference sequence). Trimming removed 6 bases at V and 7 bases at J, with 15 bases between. The CDR3 has 13 amino acids. In nucleotides, the CDR3 is TGTGCCAGTAGCCCACCAGGGTGGGGTGGCTACACCTTC. Translated: CASSPPGWGGYTF.

V usage is TRBV9 and J usage is TRBJ2-6; TRBD1 aligns across 8 bases. The CDR3 totals 19 residues. With 3 bases clipped from V and 0 bases from J, the junction kept 11 bases outside the gene matches. Germline lookup yields CDR1 SGDLS and CDR2 YYNGEE. In DNA, the CDR3 is TGTGCCAGCAGCGGAGGTCTCCGGGACAGGCACTCTGGGGCCAACGTCCTGACTTTC. It encodes CASSGGLRDRHSGANVLTF.

This chain joins TRBV30 and TRBJ2-7; D is unclear. Germline V gene lookup returns CDR1 GTSNPN and CDR2 SVGIG (reference sequence). CDR3 size: 14 residues. Trimming removed 2 bases at V and 3 bases at J, with 14 bases between. The CDR3 is CAWSRVGSGYEQYF. The CDR3 coding sequence is TGTGCCTGGAGTCGCGTCGGGTCGGGCTACGAGCAGTACTTC.

The V call is TRBV4-1, the J call TRBJ2-7; no definite D call. The germline CDR1 and CDR2 sequences are MGHRA and YSYEKL. The germline V and J ends were trimmed by 5 bases and 3 bases, with 5 bases remaining between them. CDR3 length: 11 residues. The CDR3 DNA reads TGCGCCAGCAGCTCTCGCTACGAGCAGTACTTC. It is translated as CASSSRYEQYF.

The gene calls are TRBV19 and TRBJ2-3, with D perhaps matching TRBD2 (6 bases). Germline CDR1 and CDR2: LNHDA and SQIVND (reference sequence). The CDR3 is 15 residues long. V was trimmed by 6 bases and J by 3 bases, leaving 16 bases between them. CDR3 in amino acids: CASRYSGSQTDTQYF. In nucleotides, the CDR3 is TGTGCCAGTAGATATAGCGGCTCTCAAACAGATACGCAGTATTTT.

The rearrangement joins TRBV5-1 to TRBJ2-1, with D unresolved. Germline V gene data show CDR1 as SGHRS and CDR2 as YFSETQ. This CDR3 contains 12 residues. The V end was cut by 4 bases, the J end by 7 bases, with 9 bases between. The CDR3 nucleotides are TGCGCCAGCAGCCTACTTACTAATGAGCAGTTCTTC. The encoded protein is CASSLLTNEQFF.

V usage is TRBV5-6 and J usage is TRBJ2-2; 8 positions match TRBD1. Unmatched junction bases numbered 3, after V lost 1 base and J lost 7 bases. Germline-derived CDR1 and CDR2 are SGHDT and YYEEEE. The CDR3 runs to 14 residues. CDR3 in DNA: TGTGCCAGCAGCTTGTACAGGGGGGTCGGGGAGCTGTTTTTT. Translating gives CASSLYRGVGELFF.